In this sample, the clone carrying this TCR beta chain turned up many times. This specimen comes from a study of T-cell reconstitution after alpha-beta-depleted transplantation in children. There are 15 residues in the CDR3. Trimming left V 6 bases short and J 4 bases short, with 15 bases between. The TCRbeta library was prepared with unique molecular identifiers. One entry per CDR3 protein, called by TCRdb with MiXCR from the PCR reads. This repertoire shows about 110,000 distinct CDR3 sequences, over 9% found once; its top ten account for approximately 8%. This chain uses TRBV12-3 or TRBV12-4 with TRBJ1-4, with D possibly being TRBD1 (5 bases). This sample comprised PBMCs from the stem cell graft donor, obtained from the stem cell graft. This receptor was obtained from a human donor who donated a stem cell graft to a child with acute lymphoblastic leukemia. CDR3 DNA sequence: TGTGCCAGCAGGCCCCAGGGTAGGGATAATGAAAAACTGTTTTTT. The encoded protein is CASRPQGRDNEKLFF.